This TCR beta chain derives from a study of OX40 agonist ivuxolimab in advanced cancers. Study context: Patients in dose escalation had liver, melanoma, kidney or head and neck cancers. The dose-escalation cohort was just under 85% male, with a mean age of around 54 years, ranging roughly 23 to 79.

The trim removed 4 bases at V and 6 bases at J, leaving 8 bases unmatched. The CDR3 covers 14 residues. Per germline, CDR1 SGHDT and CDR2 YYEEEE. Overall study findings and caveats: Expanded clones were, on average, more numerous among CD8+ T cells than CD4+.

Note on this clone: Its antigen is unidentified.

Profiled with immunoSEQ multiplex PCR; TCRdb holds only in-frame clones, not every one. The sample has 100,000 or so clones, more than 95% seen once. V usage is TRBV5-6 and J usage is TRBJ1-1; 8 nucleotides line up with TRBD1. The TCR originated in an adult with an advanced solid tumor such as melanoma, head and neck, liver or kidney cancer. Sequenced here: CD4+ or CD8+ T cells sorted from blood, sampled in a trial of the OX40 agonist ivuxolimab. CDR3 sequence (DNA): TGTGCCAGCAGCACGGGACAGGTTTCAGCTGAAGCTTTCTTT. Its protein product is CASSTGQVSAEAFF.